The 4 T cell receptor beta chains in this list originate from one sample, sequenced in a study of cytomegalovirus exposure and HLA in healthy donors. The assay was immunoSEQ multiplex PCR, and TCRdb's table has in-frame clones only and misses some. This table has about 190,000 clones, more than 75% appearing once. What was sequenced was PBMCs. These receptors were obtained from a woman aged 18-35 years in good health and CMV-seronegative.

This chain uses TRBV7-9 with TRBJ1-2, with no clear D. The CDR3 runs 16 residues. CDR1 SEHNR and CDR2 FQNEAQ come from the germline V gene (reference sequence). Trimming shortened V by 1 base and J by 4 bases, and 16 bases separated the two germline ends. The CDR3 DNA follows: TGTGCCAGCAGCTTAGATCTTAGCGAGCTCTCCTATGGCTACACCTTC. Residues: CASSLDLSELSYGYTF. Complete variable domain (other parts from reference TRBV7-9 and TRBJ1-2): DTGVSQNPRHKITKRGQNVTFRCDPISEHNRLYWYRQTLGQGPEFLTYFQNEAQLEKSRLLSDRFSAERPKGSFSTLEIQRTEQGDSAMYLCASSLDLSELSYGYTFGSGTRLTVV.

This chain joins TRBV29-1 and TRBJ2-3; possibly TRBD1 for D (5 bases). Germline-derived CDR1 and CDR2 are SQVTM and ANQGSEA. CDR3 length equals 13 residues. V was pared by 3 bases and J by 4 bases, with 11 bases between. The CDR3 sequence is CSVDGQGADTQYF. The CDR3 DNA follows: TGCAGCGTTGATGGCCAGGGTGCAGATACGCAGTATTTT.

The chain uses TRBV5-1 and TRBJ2-7; D is unclear. The V end was cut by 2 bases, the J end by 3 bases, with 6 bases between. CDR1 is SGHRS and CDR2 is YFSETQ in the germline V gene. The CDR3 is 12 residues long. The CDR3 region is CASSFQNYEQYF. As DNA, the CDR3 is TGCGCCAGCAGCTTCCAAAACTACGAGCAGTACTTC.

This clone was observed a single time. The CDR3: CASSSPAAGRADTQYF. In DNA, the CDR3 is TGTGCCAGCAGCTCGCCAGCGGCAGGGAGGGCAGATACGCAGTATTTT. The chain recombines TRBV7-6 with TRBJ2-3, with 7 nucleotides matching TRBD2. Trimming removed 4 bases from V and 4 bases from J; junction bases left unmatched: 11. The CDR3 totals 16 residues. CDR1 and CDR2 (germline): SGHVS, FNYEAQ.